The 32 T cell receptor beta chains reported below all come from one sample, sequenced in a study of control samples from healthy donors and cancer patients. TCRdb's copy holds only in-frame clones and misses some; the assay was immunoSEQ multiplex PCR. This sample yields fewer than 130,000 clones, of which approximately 87% are seen a single time; roughly 4% belongs to the top ten. Sequencing was carried out using PBMCs. These receptors originate from a woman aged 55 to 70 with lung cancer.

This clone was seen more than once but under ten times. The chain carries TRBV4-2 and TRBJ1-4; the match to TRBD1 covers 9 bases. The CDR3 has 16 amino acids. Trimming at V came to 0 bases and at J to 9 bases, leaving 8 bases not matched to a gene. Per the germline V gene, CDR1 is LGHNA and CDR2 is YNFKEQ. CDR3 DNA: TGTGCCAGCAGCCAAGAGGAGGGACAGGGTGATAAAAAACTGTTTTTT. Amino acids: CASSQEEGQGDKKLFF.

This chain connects TRBV18 to TRBJ1-2; a weak D match, TRBD1 (5 bases). V was shortened by 3 bases and J by 8 bases, with 10 bases between the two germline ends. This CDR3 spans 12 amino acids. CDR1 and CDR2 from the germline V gene are KGHSH and LQKENI. The CDR3 loop is CASSPGDGGYTF. CDR3 sequence (DNA): TGTGCCAGCTCACCGGGGGACGGGGGCTACACCTTC.

The chain is built from TRBV6-2 or TRBV6-3 and TRBJ2-7; D is unresolved. Germline V lookup: CDR1 MNHEY, CDR2 SVGEGT. This CDR3 comprises 17 residues. Trimming took off 0 bases at V and 3 bases at J, with 18 bases between the two ends. CDR3 loop: CASSYSINRIFIYEQYF. CDR3 sequence (DNA): TGTGCCAGCAGTTACTCGATAAACAGAATATTTATCTACGAGCAGTACTTC.

The chain has TRBV21-1 and TRBJ2-2; the D call of TRBD1 is as the table states it, not checked on the DNA. TRBV21-1 is described as a pseudogene. The CDR3 is made up of 15 amino acids. CDR3 nucleotide sequence: TGTGCCAGCACCAAAAAAACAGGGGAACTCGGGGAGCTGTTTTTT. Its protein is CASTKKTGELGELFF.

J is TRBJ2-3 and V is TRBV15; the match to TRBD2 covers 10 bases. This CDR3 is 16 amino acids long. CDR1 is LNHNV and CDR2 is YYDKDF in the germline V gene (reference sequence). With V trimmed by 4 bases and J by 5 bases, 9 bases remained unmatched. The CDR3 DNA sequence: TGTGCCACCAGCATAGGGGGGACTAGCGCTTTAGATACGCAGTATTTT. This codes for CATSIGGTSALDTQYF.

Here the CDR3 DNA reads TGCGCCAGCAGCCCACTAGCGGGAGTTGCTCCCGTCACCGGGGAGCTGTTTTTT. Protein product: CASSPLAGVAPVTGELFF. This sequence joins TRBV4-1 and TRBJ2-2; 11 bases map to TRBD2. V lost 4 bases, J lost 4 bases, and 11 bases stayed unmatched. The CDR3 runs 18 residues. Germline V gene sequence: CDR1 MGHRA, CDR2 YSYEKL.

A few counts support this clone. The chain recombines TRBV25-1 with TRBJ1-1; D uncertain. This CDR3 contains 15 residues. Germline lookup yields CDR1 MGHDK and CDR2 SYGVNS. V was cut by 2 bases and J by 3 bases, with 13 bases left in between. The CDR3, as DNA: TGTGCCAGCAGTGAAGCAGGACGGGTGGACACTGAAGCTTTCTTT. This translates into CASSEAGRVDTEAFF.

The chain is built from TRBV7-6 and TRBJ2-7, with 7 bases identical to TRBD2. The CDR3 is 15 residues long. Looked up from germline, CDR1 is SGHVS and CDR2 is FNYEAQ. Unmatched junction bases numbered 9, after V lost 6 bases and J lost 1 base. CDR3 sequence reads: CASSQSGTISYEQYF. The CDR3 DNA reads TGTGCCAGCAGTCAATCGGGGACTATTTCCTACGAGCAGTACTTC. Drawing the rest from reference TRBV7-6 and TRBJ2-7, the complete variable domain is GAGVSQSPRYKVTKRGQDVALRCDPISGHVSLYWYRQALGQGPEFLTYFNYEAQQDKSGLPNDRFSAERPEGSISTLTIQRTEQRDSAMYRCASSQSGTISYEQYFGPGTRLTVT.

This clone was found a few times. V and J are TRBV6-5 and TRBJ1-2; 7 bases line up with TRBD1. Trimming took 7 bases from V and 2 from J; bases not matched to a gene: 4. Looked up from germline, CDR1 is MNHEY and CDR2 is SVGAGI. The CDR3 contains 13 residues. The CDR3 nucleotides read TGTGCCAGCATATCACAGGGGAACTATGGCTACACCTTC. It yields the protein CASISQGNYGYTF.

The genes are TRBV3-1 (or the pseudogene TRBV3-2) and TRBJ1-1; D not certain. The germline V gene encodes CDR1 LGHDT and CDR2 YNNKEL (reference sequence). The length of the CDR3 is 13 residues. Trimming took off 1 base at V and 0 bases at J, with 3 bases between the two ends. The CDR3 DNA is TGTGCCAGCAGCCAAGTATTGAACACTGAAGCTTTCTTT. Residues: CASSQVLNTEAFF.

The gene calls are TRBV19 and TRBJ2-3; D not resolved. V was pared by 7 bases and J by 2 bases, with 19 bases between. This CDR3 spans 16 amino acids. Germline V lookup: CDR1 LNHDA, CDR2 SQIVND (reference sequence). CDR3 in DNA: TGTGCCAGTACCAAGGCGTGGGGTAGACCCACAGATACGCAGTATTTT. It specifies CASTKAWGRPTDTQYF. Filled out from reference TRBV19 and TRBJ2-3, the complete variable domain reads DGGITQSPKYLFRKEGQNVTLSCEQNLNHDAMYWYRQDPGQGLRLIYYSQIVNDFQKGDIAEGYSVSREKKESFPLTVTSAQKNPTAFYLCASTKAWGRPTDTQYFGPGTRLTVL.

This chain joins TRBV6-5 and TRBJ2-1; D not certain. CDR1 and CDR2 (germline): MNHEY, SVGAGI. V lost 1 base to trimming and J lost 8 bases, with 3 bases between them. The CDR3 consists of 11 residues. The CDR3 sequence is CASSYWDEQFF. The DNA for the CDR3 is TGTGCCAGCAGTTACTGGGATGAGCAGTTCTTC.

The CDR3 DNA follows: TGTGCCACCAGTGATCGGGCAGGGGTCGGCGGCTACACCTTC. This sequence encodes CATSDRAGVGGYTF. The chain employs TRBV24-1 and TRBJ1-2; D perhaps matches TRBD1 (6 bases). Per the germline V gene, CDR1 is KGHDR and CDR2 is SFDVKD. The CDR3 is 14 amino acids. Trimming cost V 3 bases and J 8 bases, with 15 bases left between them.

There are many counts of this clone. CDR3 coding DNA: TGTGCCAGCAGCGATTTAACACAGGGGCCACGCTCTGGAAACACCATATATTTT. Its translation is CASSDLTQGPRSGNTIYF. This chain connects TRBV28 to TRBJ1-3, with 7 bases matching TRBD1. This CDR3 has 18 amino acids. Per the germline V gene, CDR1 is MDHEN and CDR2 is SYDVKM. J gave up 0 bases and V 6 bases, and 14 bases lay outside the gene matches.

The rearrangement uses TRBV30 and TRBJ2-1, with TRBD2 matching over 11 bases. CDR1 is GTSNPN, CDR2 SVGIG, per germline (reference sequence). The CDR3 totals 15 residues. V shed 4 bases and J 8 bases; nucleotides not matched to a gene: 10. Here the CDR3 reads CAWIQGGLAEYEQFF. The CDR3 DNA follows: TGTGCCTGGATTCAGGGGGGACTAGCGGAATATGAGCAGTTCTTC.

This CDR3 is CASSETGDSGNTIYF. The CDR3 region has the DNA TGTGCCAGCTCAGAGACAGGAGACTCTGGAAACACCATATATTTT. The chain links TRBV18 to TRBJ1-3; TRBD1 might be the D (6 bases). Trimming stripped 5 bases from V and 0 bases from J, with 11 bases between. Germline CDR1 reads KGHSH; CDR2 reads LQKENI. CDR3 length equals 15 residues.

The chain couples TRBV12-3 or TRBV12-4 to TRBJ1-2; weak D call: TRBD1 (6 bases). Between the trimmed V and J ends, which lost 2 bases and 8 bases, there was a span of 12 bases. The length of the CDR3 is 13 residues. For the CDR3, the DNA is TGTGCCAGCAGTTTAAATGGGGGGCAAGGCTACACCTTC. Protein: CASSLNGGQGYTF.

V usage is TRBV6-5 and J usage is TRBJ2-7, with 11 bases identical to TRBD2. Germline values: CDR1 MNHEY, CDR2 SVGAGI. J lost 3 bases, V lost 7 bases, and 8 bases had no gene match. The CDR3 covers 15 residues. The CDR3 sequence is CASIVSSGRGYEQYF. CDR3 nucleotide sequence: TGTGCCAGCATTGTGAGTAGCGGGAGGGGCTACGAGCAGTACTTC.

Here the CDR3 reads CASSSRTGGRWDEQFF. CDR3 DNA: TGTGCCAGCAGCTCACGAACGGGCGGGAGGTGGGATGAGCAGTTCTTC. The chain uses TRBV9 and TRBJ2-1, with 8 nucleotides matching TRBD2. V shed 4 bases, J shed 8 bases, and the junction held 14 bases outside the gene matches. The CDR3 is 16 amino acids. The V gene's germline CDR1 is SGDLS and CDR2 YYNGEE.

This clone was recorded a few times. V and J are TRBV2 and TRBJ2-1; D gene uncertain. Germline assignment: CDR1 SNHLY and CDR2 FYNNEI. Deletions cut 4 bases from V and 3 bases from J, with 13 bases between. This CDR3 is 15 amino acids long. The CDR3 spells CASSVQQTRYNEQFF. The CDR3 region has the DNA TGTGCCAGCAGTGTCCAACAGACTCGCTACAATGAGCAGTTCTTC.

The chain joins TRBV19 to TRBJ2-6; 7 bases are shared with TRBD1. V was clipped by 4 bases and J by 2 bases; unmatched bases: 8. Germline V gene lookup returns CDR1 LNHDA and CDR2 SQIVND (reference sequence). This CDR3 is built from 17 residues. CDR3 nucleotide sequence: TGTGCCAGTAGTAGGGAGCTGACAGGGACTGGGGCCAACGTCCTGACTTTC. Protein product: CASSRELTGTGANVLTF.

The gene calls are TRBV6-5 and TRBJ2-1; 8 bases map to TRBD2. Per the germline V gene, CDR1 is MNHEY and CDR2 is SVGAGI. The CDR3 length is 15 residues. V was clipped by 3 bases and J by 4 bases; unmatched bases: 5. CDR3 loop: CASSYTGTSYNEQFF. Written as DNA, the CDR3 is TGTGCCAGCAGTTATACCGGGACTAGTTACAATGAGCAGTTCTTC.

In DNA form, the CDR3 reads TGTGCCAGCAGCTCCTCCGGGTCCGGCGTGGAGACCCAGTACTTC. This gives the protein CASSSSGSGVETQYF. This chain links TRBV7-2 with TRBJ2-5; D ambiguous. This CDR3 has 15 amino acids. Germline V gene lookup returns CDR1 SGHTA and CDR2 FQGNSA. V was shortened by 4 bases and J by 5 bases, with 17 bases between the two germline ends.

CDR3 DNA sequence: TGTGCCAGCAGCCCGGGGGGGCTGGCTGGAAACACCATATATTTT. This gives the protein CASSPGGLAGNTIYF. The rearrangement uses TRBV7-2 and TRBJ1-3, with TRBD1 as a possible D gene (6 bases). The germline V and J ends were trimmed by 5 bases and 2 bases, with 13 bases remaining between them. Per the germline V gene, CDR1 is SGHTA and CDR2 is FQGNSA. This CDR3 is 15 amino acids long.

This chain joins TRBV18 and TRBJ1-4, with 8 bases fitting TRBD1. The V segment lost 3 bases and the J segment 4 bases; nucleotides outside the gene matches: 4. In germline, CDR1 is KGHSH, CDR2 LQKENI. The CDR3 is 15 amino acids. The CDR3 protein is CASSPRGPDNEKLFF. As DNA, the CDR3 is TGTGCCAGCTCACCCAGGGGGCCTGATAATGAAAAACTGTTTTTT.

The V gene is TRBV27, the J gene TRBJ1-3; D gene ambiguous. The CDR3 extends over 15 amino acids. Trimming took 0 bases from V and 0 from J, leaving 6 bases between them. CDR1 is MNHEY, CDR2 SMNVEV, per germline (reference sequence). DNA of the CDR3: TGTGCCAGCAGTTTATCGGGGAGCTCTGGAAACACCATATATTTT. As protein: CASSLSGSSGNTIYF.

This clone came up once. J is TRBJ1-6 and V is TRBV7-2; weak D call: TRBD1 (5 bases). V dropped 1 base and J dropped 2 bases, with 9 bases sitting between them. This CDR3 has 16 amino acids. Germline CDR1 SGHTA, CDR2 FQGNSA. CDR3 residues: CASSLDRQTYNSPLHF. CDR3 DNA sequence: TGTGCCAGCAGCTTAGACAGACAGACCTATAATTCACCCCTCCACTTT.

The V gene is TRBV6-1, the J gene TRBJ2-5; D perhaps matches TRBD2 (5 bases). V was shortened by 2 bases and J by 5 bases, with 21 bases between the two germline ends. Looked up from germline, CDR1 is MNHNS and CDR2 is SASEGT. The CDR3 has 17 residues. CDR3 nucleotides: TGTGCCAGCAGTGAACGGCGGGTAGCTATCTTAACGGAGACCCAGTACTTC. It specifies CASSERRVAILTETQYF.

The genes are TRBV6-2 or TRBV6-3 and TRBJ1-1, with 9 bases lining up with TRBD1. V trimming: 6 bases; J trimming: 6 bases; junction bases outside the gene matches: 14. This CDR3 has 16 amino acids. Germline CDR1 is MNHEY and CDR2 is SVGEGT. The CDR3 DNA reads as TGTGCCAGCAGGCCTGGACCGGGACAGGGATTGCCTGAAGCTTTCTTT. Translation gives CASRPGPGQGLPEAFF.

The sample holds one count of this clone. The chain couples TRBV19 to TRBJ2-7, with D possibly being TRBD2 (5 bases). This CDR3 contains 14 residues. Germline CDR1 reads LNHDA; CDR2 reads SQIVND (reference sequence). Between the trimmed V and J ends, which lost 4 bases and 2 bases, there was a span of 12 bases. The CDR3 DNA follows: TGTGCCAGTAGTAACGACGGGATAACCTACGAGCAGTACTTC. It encodes CASSNDGITYEQYF.

The chain joins TRBV4-1 to TRBJ1-2; D is perhaps TRBD1 (6 bases). The CDR3 consists of 14 residues. Trimming left V 1 base short and J 4 bases short, with 10 bases between. CDR1 is MGHRA and CDR2 is YSYEKL in the germline V gene. CDR3 residues: CASSQGEGVYGYTF. The CDR3 DNA follows: TGCGCCAGCAGCCAAGGGGAGGGGGTCTATGGCTACACCTTC.

The V gene is TRBV30, the J gene TRBJ1-1; D is unclear. V was cut by 4 bases and J by 1 base, with 10 bases left in between. Looked up from germline, CDR1 is GTSNPN and CDR2 is SVGIG (reference sequence). The CDR3 sequence is 13 residues long. The chain's CDR3 is CAWNWNRNTEAFF. As DNA, the CDR3 is TGTGCCTGGAACTGGAACCGGAACACTGAAGCTTTCTTT.